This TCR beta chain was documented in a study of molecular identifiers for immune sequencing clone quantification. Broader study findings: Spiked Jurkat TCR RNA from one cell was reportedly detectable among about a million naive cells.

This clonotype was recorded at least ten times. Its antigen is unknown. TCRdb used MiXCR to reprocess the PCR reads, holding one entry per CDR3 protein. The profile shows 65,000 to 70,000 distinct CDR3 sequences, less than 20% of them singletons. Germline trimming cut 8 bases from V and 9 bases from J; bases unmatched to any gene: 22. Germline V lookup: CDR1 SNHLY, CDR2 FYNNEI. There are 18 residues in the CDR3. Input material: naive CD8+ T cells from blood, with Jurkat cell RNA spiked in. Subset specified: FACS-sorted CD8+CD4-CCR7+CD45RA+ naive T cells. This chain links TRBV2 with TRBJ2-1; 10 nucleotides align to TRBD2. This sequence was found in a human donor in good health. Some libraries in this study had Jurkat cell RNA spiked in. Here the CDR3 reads CASRVGASGGIGPSEQFF. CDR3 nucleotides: TGTGCCAGCCGGGTGGGGGCTAGCGGGGGAATAGGTCCAAGTGAGCAGTTCTTC. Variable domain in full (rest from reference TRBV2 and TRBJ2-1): EPEVTQTPSHQVTQMGQEVILRCVPISNHLYFYWYRQILGQKVEFLVSFYNNEISEKSEIFDDQFSVERPDGSNFTLKIRSTKLEDSAMYFCASRVGASGGIGPSEQFFGPGTRLTVL.